The rows below give T cell receptor beta chains drawn from one sample of a study of vaccination effects on CD4 cells after COVID-19. Method: immunoSEQ multiplex PCR; TCRdb's copy keeps in-frame clones and lacks some. The sample consists of tens of thousands of clones, more than 75% of them appearing once. Their antigens remain unidentified. Material: CD4+ T cells from PBMCs cultured with HIV peptides, obtained before COVID-19 vaccination. The receptors come from a human donor who had a prior SARS-CoV-2 infection. Each CDR3 is given with its conserved first and last residue. The order of the fields is D gene, J gene, V gene, clone size, CDR3 DNA, CDR3 protein. The D gene is left open where the match is weak. Size is stated for part of the rows, as once, few or many counts, or as a class when the clone is expanded.

d_gene: TRBD2; j_gene: TRBJ2-5; v_gene: TRBV9; abundance: -; CDR3nt: TGTGCCAGCAGCCCTGGGACTAGCGGGAGTTTGCAAGAGACCCAGTACTTC; CDR3aa: CASSPGTSGSLQETQYF
d_gene: TRBD2; j_gene: TRBJ2-5; v_gene: TRBV7-2; abundance: -; CDR3nt: TGTGCCAGCAGTTCCCTAGCGGGGGGGCAAGAGACCCAGTACTTC; CDR3aa: CASSSLAGGQETQYF
d_gene: TRBD1; j_gene: TRBJ2-1; v_gene: TRBV7-9; abundance: -; CDR3nt: TGTGCCAGCAACCGAGACTTGGGACAGGGCTACAATGAGCAGTTCTTC; CDR3aa: CASNRDLGQGYNEQFF
d_gene: -; j_gene: TRBJ2-1; v_gene: TRBV7-3; abundance: few; CDR3nt: TGTGCCAGCAGCTTAGGTGGGACCTCAAATGAGCAGTTCTTC; CDR3aa: CASSLGGTSNEQFF
d_gene: TRBD2; j_gene: TRBJ2-5; v_gene: TRBV4-3; abundance: -; CDR3nt: TGCGCCAGCAGCCAGGGGAGGGGTAATCAAGAGACCCAGTACTTC; CDR3aa: CASSQGRGNQETQYF
d_gene: TRBD1; j_gene: TRBJ1-2; v_gene: TRBV7-9; abundance: few; CDR3nt: TGTGCCAGCAGTTCAGGGGGAGGCTATGGCTACACCTTC; CDR3aa: CASSSGGGYGYTF
d_gene: TRBD2; j_gene: TRBJ2-7; v_gene: TRBV11-3; abundance: -; CDR3nt: TGTGCCAGCAGCTTAGGGGGGGGGAGCCAATACTACGAGCAGTACTTC; CDR3aa: CASSLGGGSQYYEQYF
d_gene: TRBD1; j_gene: TRBJ1-2; v_gene: TRBV5-1; abundance: few; CDR3nt: TGCGCCAGCAGCTTGAGGACAGGAGAAGGCTACACCTTC; CDR3aa: CASSLRTGEGYTF
d_gene: TRBD2; j_gene: TRBJ2-5; v_gene: TRBV7-2; abundance: -; CDR3nt: TGTGCCAGCAGCTTAGAAACTAGCGGGAGGACCCAGTACTTC; CDR3aa: CASSLETSGRTQYF
d_gene: -; j_gene: TRBJ2-7; v_gene: TRBV6-2/TRBV6-3; abundance: -; CDR3nt: TGTGCCAGCAGTTACTCGACCAGGGGGGGAACCTACGAGCAGTACTTC; CDR3aa: CASSYSTRGGTYEQYF
d_gene: -; j_gene: TRBJ2-6; v_gene: TRBV3-1/TRBV3-2; abundance: -; CDR3nt: TGTGCCAGCAGCCAAAGACGGCAACCACGCTCCGGGGCCAACGTCCTGACTTTC; CDR3aa: CASSQRRQPRSGANVLTF
d_gene: -; j_gene: TRBJ1-3; v_gene: TRBV6-6; abundance: -; CDR3nt: TGTGCCAGCAGCGGAACACAAACGTCCGGAAACACCATATATTTT; CDR3aa: CASSGTQTSGNTIYF
d_gene: -; j_gene: TRBJ2-7; v_gene: TRBV12-3/TRBV12-4; abundance: -; CDR3nt: TGTGCCAGCAAGCGCCCGGGATCGGGGGAGCAGTACTTC; CDR3aa: CASKRPGSGEQYF
d_gene: -; j_gene: TRBJ2-1; v_gene: TRBV2; abundance: -; CDR3nt: TGTGCCAGCAGATTCGCCGCAGGATCCTACAATGAGCAGTTCTTC; CDR3aa: CASRFAAGSYNEQFF
d_gene: -; j_gene: TRBJ1-2; v_gene: TRBV7-9; abundance: -; CDR3nt: TGTGCCAGCAGCCCAGGGAACAGCCTCTATGGCTACACCTTC; CDR3aa: CASSPGNSLYGYTF
d_gene: -; j_gene: TRBJ2-5; v_gene: TRBV11-3; abundance: -; CDR3nt: TGTGCCAGCAGCTTAGTGACTGGACAAGAGACCCAGTACTTC; CDR3aa: CASSLVTGQETQYF
d_gene: -; j_gene: TRBJ2-7; v_gene: TRBV6-6; abundance: -; CDR3nt: TGTGCCAGCAGTTATCCTGGGGCATCCTACGAGCAGTACTTC; CDR3aa: CASSYPGASYEQYF
d_gene: -; j_gene: TRBJ1-5; v_gene: TRBV19; abundance: few; CDR3nt: TGTGCCAGTAGTCCCCCATACAATCAGCCCCAGCATTTT; CDR3aa: CASSPPYNQPQHF
d_gene: -; j_gene: TRBJ1-3; v_gene: TRBV7-2; abundance: -; CDR3nt: TGTGCCAGCAGCTTAGTTAACCGAAACACCATATATTTT; CDR3aa: CASSLVNRNTIYF
d_gene: -; j_gene: TRBJ2-3; v_gene: TRBV11-3; abundance: few; CDR3nt: TGTGCCAGCAGCCCCCGACAGGAGTCTAGCACAGATACGCAGTATTTT; CDR3aa: CASSPRQESSTDTQYF
d_gene: TRBD1; j_gene: TRBJ1-2; v_gene: TRBV23-1; abundance: -; CDR3nt: TGCGCCAGCATCTCAGGGGGGTATCACTATGGCTACACCTTC; CDR3aa: CASISGGYHYGYTF
d_gene: -; j_gene: TRBJ2-7; v_gene: TRBV5-1; abundance: once; CDR3nt: TGCGCCAGCAGCTTGGTGGACAACGAGCAGTACTTC; CDR3aa: CASSLVDNEQYF
d_gene: -; j_gene: TRBJ1-1; v_gene: TRBV28; abundance: -; CDR3nt: TGTGCCAGCAGTCGGGGGGGGGACGGGGACACTGAAGCTTTCTTT; CDR3aa: CASSRGGDGDTEAFF
d_gene: -; j_gene: TRBJ2-6; v_gene: TRBV24-1; abundance: -; CDR3nt: TGTGCCACCAGTGATGACCGATTCTCTGGGGCCAACGTCCTGACTTTC; CDR3aa: CATSDDRFSGANVLTF
d_gene: TRBD1; j_gene: TRBJ2-6; v_gene: TRBV7-8; abundance: -; CDR3nt: TGTGCCACCAGGCGACAGGGGGGGGCCAACGTCCTGACTTTC; CDR3aa: CATRRQGGANVLTF
d_gene: -; j_gene: TRBJ1-4; v_gene: TRBV11-3; abundance: -; CDR3nt: TGTGCCAGCAGCTTAGCGACGTGGGCAACTAATGAAAAACTGTTTTTT; CDR3aa: CASSLATWATNEKLFF
d_gene: -; j_gene: TRBJ2-3; v_gene: TRBV19; abundance: -; CDR3nt: TGTGCCAGTAGTATTTTAGCGGGCACAGATACGCAGTATTTT; CDR3aa: CASSILAGTDTQYF
d_gene: TRBD1; j_gene: TRBJ1-6; v_gene: TRBV19; abundance: few; CDR3nt: TGTGCCAGTAGTTTCAGGGGGCTGAGCTCCTATAATTCACCCCTCCACTTT; CDR3aa: CASSFRGLSSYNSPLHF
d_gene: -; j_gene: TRBJ2-7; v_gene: TRBV7-2; abundance: -; CDR3nt: TGTGCCAGCAGCTTAGCTCCTGGCTACGAGCAGTACTTC; CDR3aa: CASSLAPGYEQYF
d_gene: -; j_gene: TRBJ2-1; v_gene: TRBV5-1; abundance: once; CDR3nt: TGCGCCAGCAGCTCCCAGACTAGCTACAATGAGCAGTTCTTC; CDR3aa: CASSSQTSYNEQFF
d_gene: -; j_gene: TRBJ2-4; v_gene: TRBV5-1; abundance: -; CDR3nt: TGCGCCACCCTGACTGGGCGTAACCTCTTCAAAAACATTCAGTACTTC; CDR3aa: CATLTGRNLFKNIQYF
d_gene: -; j_gene: TRBJ2-7; v_gene: TRBV27; abundance: -; CDR3nt: TGTGCCAGCAGTACTCTCCCTCCTAGCGCCCGAACCTACGAGCAGTACTTC; CDR3aa: CASSTLPPSARTYEQYF
d_gene: -; j_gene: TRBJ1-3; v_gene: TRBV7-2; abundance: -; CDR3nt: TGTGCCAGCAGCTTAGTGGGAAACACCATATATTTT; CDR3aa: CASSLVGNTIYF
d_gene: TRBD1; j_gene: TRBJ2-5; v_gene: TRBV19; abundance: -; CDR3nt: TGTGCCAGTAGTAAAAGTTACAGGGGGCGATTCGAAGAGACCCAGTACTTC; CDR3aa: CASSKSYRGRFEETQYF
d_gene: -; j_gene: TRBJ2-1; v_gene: TRBV7-2; abundance: -; CDR3nt: TGTGCCAGCAGCTTAGTTGTGGGGGCCAATGTTGAGCAGTTCTTC; CDR3aa: CASSLVVGANVEQFF
d_gene: -; j_gene: TRBJ2-7; v_gene: TRBV2; abundance: few; CDR3nt: TGTGCCAGCAGTGACTTCGGCCAGGCAACCTACGAGCAGTACTTC; CDR3aa: CASSDFGQATYEQYF
d_gene: TRBD2; j_gene: TRBJ2-1; v_gene: TRBV2; abundance: few; CDR3nt: TGTGCCAGCAGTGCTATGAGCGGGAGTGGCAATGAGCAGTTCTTC; CDR3aa: CASSAMSGSGNEQFF
d_gene: TRBD1; j_gene: TRBJ1-1; v_gene: TRBV20-1; abundance: -; CDR3nt: TGCAGTGCTAGTGGAGGACAGGGGTTTGGCACTGAAGCTTTCTTT; CDR3aa: CSASGGQGFGTEAFF
d_gene: -; j_gene: TRBJ2-5; v_gene: TRBV11-2; abundance: -; CDR3nt: TGTGCCAGCAGCTTAGGGTTGGGGACCCAGTACTTC; CDR3aa: CASSLGLGTQYF
d_gene: -; j_gene: TRBJ2-3; v_gene: TRBV30; abundance: few; CDR3nt: TGTGCCTGGGGATTAAGCACAGATACGCAGTATTTT; CDR3aa: CAWGLSTDTQYF
d_gene: -; j_gene: TRBJ2-5; v_gene: TRBV9; abundance: -; CDR3nt: TGTGCCAGCAGCCCCGGGTACCAAGAGACCCAGTACTTC; CDR3aa: CASSPGYQETQYF
d_gene: TRBD2; j_gene: TRBJ2-5; v_gene: TRBV2; abundance: few; CDR3nt: TGTGCCAGCAGTCTGGACGGACTAGCCCAGTACTTC; CDR3aa: CASSLDGLAQYF
d_gene: TRBD1; j_gene: TRBJ2-1; v_gene: TRBV19; abundance: -; CDR3nt: TGTGCCAGTAGTAAAAGGGGGCAATACAATGAGCAGTTCTTC; CDR3aa: CASSKRGQYNEQFF
d_gene: TRBD2; j_gene: TRBJ2-5; v_gene: TRBV11-2; abundance: -; CDR3nt: TGTGCCAGCAGCTCTTTCGGGACCGGGGGGGAGACCCAGTACTTC; CDR3aa: CASSSFGTGGETQYF
d_gene: TRBD2; j_gene: TRBJ2-7; v_gene: TRBV5-1; abundance: -; CDR3nt: TGCGCCAGCAGCTTGGACGGGAGGCACTACGAGCAGTACTTC; CDR3aa: CASSLDGRHYEQYF
d_gene: -; j_gene: TRBJ2-1; v_gene: TRBV5-1; abundance: -; CDR3nt: TGCGCCAGCAGCACAGGCGGGGCGCCGAGGGAGCAGTTCTTC; CDR3aa: CASSTGGAPREQFF
d_gene: -; j_gene: TRBJ1-1; v_gene: TRBV7-2; abundance: -; CDR3nt: TGTGCCAGCAGCTTAGAAGTCGGATACACTGAAGCTTTCTTT; CDR3aa: CASSLEVGYTEAFF
d_gene: TRBD2; j_gene: TRBJ2-3; v_gene: TRBV20-1; abundance: -; CDR3nt: TGCAGTGCTAGTCTTACTAGCGGGGGGGTAACAGATACGCAGTATTTT; CDR3aa: CSASLTSGGVTDTQYF
d_gene: -; j_gene: TRBJ1-1; v_gene: TRBV7-3; abundance: -; CDR3nt: TGTGCCAGCAGCTTAAGCGGTATGCGGGACGAAGCTTTCTTT; CDR3aa: CASSLSGMRDEAFF
d_gene: -; j_gene: TRBJ1-1; v_gene: TRBV10-3; abundance: once; CDR3nt: TGTGCCATCAGGACAACTCAGTCCTTAGCTGAAGCTTTCTTT; CDR3aa: CAIRTTQSLAEAFF
d_gene: -; j_gene: TRBJ2-1; v_gene: TRBV7-2; abundance: -; CDR3nt: TGTGCCAGCAGCCAACCCCTTGCTAACAATGAGCAGTTCTTC; CDR3aa: CASSQPLANNEQFF
d_gene: -; j_gene: TRBJ1-2; v_gene: TRBV18; abundance: -; CDR3nt: TGTGCCAGCTCACCAGTTACAGAAACCTATGGCTACACCTTC; CDR3aa: CASSPVTETYGYTF
d_gene: TRBD1; j_gene: TRBJ2-3; v_gene: TRBV5-4; abundance: -; CDR3nt: TGTGCCAGCAGCTCCGGGACAGGGGGCCCCGGGATGGCGCAGTATTTT; CDR3aa: CASSSGTGGPGMAQYF
d_gene: -; j_gene: TRBJ1-1; v_gene: TRBV7-3; abundance: -; CDR3nt: TGTGCCAGCAGCTTACAGGAGGGGACTGAAGCTTTCTTT; CDR3aa: CASSLQEGTEAFF
d_gene: TRBD2; j_gene: TRBJ2-7; v_gene: TRBV2; abundance: -; CDR3nt: TGTGCCAGCACAATAGCGGGAGTAGGCTACGAGCAGTACTTC; CDR3aa: CASTIAGVGYEQYF
d_gene: TRBD1; j_gene: TRBJ1-1; v_gene: TRBV5-1; abundance: -; CDR3nt: TGCGCCACCTCACTAGGGACAGCGAACACTGAAGCTTTCTTT; CDR3aa: CATSLGTANTEAFF
d_gene: TRBD2; j_gene: TRBJ2-7; v_gene: TRBV5-1; abundance: -; CDR3nt: TGCGCCAGCAGCTCAAGTGGACTAGCGGGGGTTGGGCAGTACTTC; CDR3aa: CASSSSGLAGVGQYF
d_gene: -; j_gene: TRBJ2-7; v_gene: TRBV11-1; abundance: -; CDR3nt: TGTGCCAGCAGCTTAACTATGAGCTCCTACGAGCAGTACTTC; CDR3aa: CASSLTMSSYEQYF
d_gene: TRBD1; j_gene: TRBJ2-7; v_gene: TRBV10-3; abundance: -; CDR3nt: TGTGCCATCAGTGCCCGACGGGCGGGCAGACAGGGTTACGAGCAGTACTTC; CDR3aa: CAISARRAGRQGYEQYF